The 3 T cell receptor beta chains below all came from one sample that was sequenced in a study of regulatory T cells in long-lasting Graves disease (dated by TCRdb to the early 2020s). This specimen's time point label, interpreted: persistent/refractory GD, antithyroid drugs over 5 years with positive TRAb. RNA was extracted from PBMCs in TRIzol for both TCR sequencing and RNA sequencing. Library preparation was by multiplex PCR. TCRdb shows the sequencer as Illumina HiSeq 4000. To build TCR beta libraries, CDR3 regions were amplified by Arm-PCR using iRepertoire HTBI primers. TCRdb reprocessing: public reads trimmed at Q25 with fastp, clones called with MiXCR, in-frame beta chains kept. All rows with the same CDR3 protein become a single entry with the most common DNA and genes. This sample comprises about 450,000 distinct CDR3 sequences, around 24% of them detected only once. The ten largest clones take up approximately 26% of the sample.

The material sequenced was peripheral blood mononuclear cells (PBMCs), taken when the disease was refractory, from a patient treated with antithyroid drugs. The receptor source for this set is a female donor with Graves disease.

The chain has TRBV19 and TRBJ1-1; 11 nucleotides agree with TRBD1. The CDR3 has 16 residues. V trimming: 5 bases; J trimming: 1 base; junction bases outside the gene matches: 6. Germline values: CDR1 LNHDA, CDR2 SQIVND (reference sequence). CDR3 residues: CASSRTGGLSNTEAFF. In DNA, the CDR3 is TGTGCCAGTAGTCGGACAGGGGGCCTTTCGAACACTGAAGCTTTCTTT.

In this sample, this clonotype turned up many times. One end of the junction does not line up with germline, which may come from a read error. The chain recombines TRBV20-1 with TRBJ1-6; TRBD1 agrees at 10 bases. The CDR3 has 16 residues. Germline CDR1 reads DFQATT; CDR2 reads SNEGSKA (reference sequence). The chain's CDR3 is CSARLPGTGANAPLHF. For the CDR3, the DNA is TGCAGTGCTAGATTACCCGGGACAGGGGCTAATGCACCCCTCCACTTT.

This clonotype was seen more than once but under ten times. The V gene is TRBV9, the J gene TRBJ2-7, with D tentatively TRBD1 or TRBD2 (5 bases each). This CDR3 is 15 amino acids long. V was shortened by 0 bases and J by 5 bases, with 15 bases between the two germline ends. Germline lookup yields CDR1 SGDLS and CDR2 YYNGEE. The CDR3 here is CASSVGWGSGHEQYF. The CDR3 nucleotides read TGTGCCAGCAGCGTAGGTTGGGGGAGCGGCCACGAGCAGTACTTC.